This entry lists 14 T cell receptor beta chains sequenced from one sample in a study of control samples from healthy donors and cancer patients. Profiling relied on immunoSEQ multiplex PCR, and the TCRdb table lists in-frame clones only, not all of them. Of roughly 130,000 clones listed, 75% to 95% are singletons. Material for sequencing was blood. Receptor source: a man aged 18 to 29 in good health.

The chain links TRBV5-1 to TRBJ1-2; D remains ambiguous. Germline CDR1 and CDR2: SGHRS and YFSETQ. V was pared by 3 bases and J by 0 bases, with 12 bases between. This CDR3 spans 15 amino acids. DNA for the CDR3: TGCGCCAGCAGCTGGCGGGCCGGAACTAACTATGGCTACACCTTC. Encoded protein: CASSWRAGTNYGYTF.

This clone was counted only a few times. The chain couples TRBV11-3 to TRBJ2-2; D gene unclear. The CDR3 loop spans 13 amino acids. Germline assignment: CDR1 SGHNT and CDR2 YENEEA. Trimming removed 3 bases from V and 6 bases from J, with 8 bases in between. CDR3 sequence reads: CASSLEFSGELFF. The CDR3 DNA is TGTGCCAGCAGCTTGGAGTTTTCCGGGGAGCTGTTTTTT.

The V call is TRBV25-1, the J call TRBJ1-4, with no clear D. V was clipped by 6 bases and J by 8 bases, with 19 bases between them. Germline V gene data show CDR1 as MGHDK and CDR2 as SYGVNS. The CDR3 contains 15 residues. This CDR3 reads CASSGFKDREEKLFF. The CDR3 DNA is TGTGCCAGCAGCGGTTTTAAAGACCGGGAAGAAAAACTGTTTTTT.

The V and J genes are TRBV18 and TRBJ2-1; a weak D match, TRBD1 (6 bases). The CDR3 length is 16 residues. Germline lookup yields CDR1 KGHSH and CDR2 LQKENI. Trimming left V 6 bases short and J 4 bases short, with 19 bases between. The CDR3 bases are TGTGCCAGCTCGGCCCTAACAGGGAATCAATACAATGAGCAGTTCTTC. As protein: CASSALTGNQYNEQFF.

The CDR3 protein is CASSPRVYEQYF. The CDR3 coding sequence is TGTGCCAGCAGCCCCCGGGTTTACGAGCAGTACTTC. The chain employs TRBV11-2 and TRBJ2-7, with D unclear. V was trimmed by 5 bases and J by 4 bases, leaving 9 bases between them. Germline CDR1 is SGHAT and CDR2 is FQNNGV. The CDR3 is 12 amino acids.

V gene TRBV5-1 combines with J gene TRBJ2-3, with unresolved D. The CDR3 runs to 15 residues. CDR1 SGHRS and CDR2 YFSETQ come from the germline V gene. The germline V and J ends were trimmed by 0 bases and 0 bases, with 8 bases remaining between them. The CDR3 region is CASSLEVSSTDTQYF. CDR3 DNA: TGCGCCAGCAGCTTGGAGGTTTCTAGCACAGATACGCAGTATTTT.

This clone was recorded once. This chain connects TRBV5-1 to TRBJ2-1; 13 bases match TRBD2. Trimming took 0 bases from V and 4 from J; bases not matched to a gene: 1. Per germline, CDR1 SGHRS and CDR2 YFSETQ. The CDR3 covers 16 residues. CDR3 loop: CASSLVLAGGYNEQFF. CDR3 DNA: TGCGCCAGCAGCTTGGTACTAGCGGGGGGGTACAATGAGCAGTTCTTC.

Of note for this clone: Other nucleotide sequences in the sample specify the same CDR3. The chain has TRBV12-3 or TRBV12-4 and TRBJ1-2; possible D gene TRBD1, 6 bases. Trimming removed 2 bases at V and 5 bases at J, with 9 bases between. The CDR3 loop spans 13 amino acids. CDR3 sequence (DNA): TGTGCCAGCAGTTTAAGGACAGATTATGGCTACACCTTC. Translation: CASSLRTDYGYTF.

This clone was picked up a small number of times. The V call is TRBV6-2 or TRBV6-3, the J call TRBJ1-2, with 10 bases lining up with TRBD1. Trimming at V came to 4 bases and at J to 4 bases, leaving 15 bases not matched to a gene. This CDR3 spans 18 amino acids. Germline V gene sequence: CDR1 MNHEY, CDR2 SVGEGT. The CDR3 DNA sequence: TGTGCCAGCAGTTTTGGTTGGGGACAGGGGACGTCGGGCTATGGCTACACCTTC. Amino acids: CASSFGWGQGTSGYGYTF.

This clone has only one observation. The rearrangement links TRBV29-1 to TRBJ1-4; 8 positions agree with TRBD1. Trimming at V came to 5 bases and at J to 8 bases, leaving 7 bases not matched to a gene. The CDR3 consists of 13 residues. From germline, CDR1 is SQVTM and CDR2 ANQGSEA. The CDR3, as DNA: TGCAGCGTTAAGACAGGGGCATCGGAAAAACTGTTTTTT. It translates to CSVKTGASEKLFF.

This chain links TRBV30 with TRBJ1-2; no firm D call. CDR1 and CDR2 (germline): GTSNPN, SVGIG (reference sequence). The CDR3 is made up of 12 amino acids. With 3 bases removed from V and 8 bases from J, the gap between germline ends came to 13 bases. The CDR3 spells CAWRPTEFGYTF. DNA for the CDR3: TGTGCCTGGAGACCCACCGAGTTCGGCTACACCTTC.

This chain joins TRBV19 and TRBJ1-3; D unclear. V was trimmed by 8 bases and J by 0 bases, leaving 8 bases between them. The CDR3 extends over 13 amino acids. The germline CDR1 and CDR2 sequences are LNHDA and SQIVND (reference sequence). The CDR3 DNA is TGTGCCAGTCGCGATCTCTCTGGAAACACCATATATTTT. This translates into CASRDLSGNTIYF.

The chain links TRBV19 to TRBJ2-7; 11 bases fit TRBD2. The CDR3 extends over 13 amino acids. CDR1 LNHDA and CDR2 SQIVND come from the germline V gene (reference sequence). J lost 9 bases, V lost 6 bases, and 7 bases had no gene match. The CDR3: CASSRTSGPWQYF. In DNA, the CDR3 is TGTGCCAGTAGCAGGACTAGCGGGCCGTGGCAGTACTTC.

The chain carries TRBV9 and TRBJ2-2; 9 nucleotides agree with TRBD2. This CDR3 has 15 residues. CDR1 and CDR2 (germline): SGDLS, YYNGEE. V shed 5 bases and J 3 bases; nucleotides not matched to a gene: 5. CDR3 in amino acids: CASSLAGGHTGELFF. The CDR3, as DNA: TGTGCCAGCAGTCTCGCGGGGGGGCACACCGGGGAGCTGTTTTTT.